This passage covers 9 T cell receptor beta chains from one sample sequenced in a study of shared clonotypes between healthy human individuals (dated by TCRdb to the early 2020s). The receptor library was made with the immunoSEQ multiplex PCR assay. This is the immuneACCESS table as TCRdb keeps it, with only in-frame sequences that have V and J called. A part of the clones is gone; compared with another copy, unresolved V genes explain less than half, and the rest is unexplained. Present in this sample are roughly 1,800,000 clones, about 95% of which were seen just once. The ten largest make up roughly 1.2% of the sample. CD8 naive samples consisted of CD45RO-negative cells that were positively selected for CCR7, yielding a CD45RA+CCR7+ population without TemRA cells. Source material: naive CD8+ T cells sorted from blood. In the paper's terms, the cell subset or site label means: CD45RA+CCR7+. These receptor sequences come from a man between 18 and 29 years old in good health.

The rearrangement links TRBV5-1 to TRBJ2-2; the D is unclear. V gave up 4 bases and J gave up 5 bases, with 15 bases separating them. The CDR3 runs 15 residues. The V gene's germline CDR1 is SGHRS and CDR2 YFSETQ. CDR3 in DNA: TGCGCCAGCAGCAGTTTAGGTCCCGTAACCGGGGAGCTGTTTTTT. Translating gives CASSSLGPVTGELFF.

With respect to this clone: The same CDR3 is also encoded by other DNA sequences in this sample. The chain carries TRBV5-1 and TRBJ2-6, with no clear D. CDR1 is SGHRS and CDR2 is YFSETQ in the germline V gene. The CDR3 has 12 residues. Trimming cost V 5 bases and J 2 bases, with 2 bases left between them. This CDR3 reads CASRTGANVLTF. For the CDR3, the DNA is TGCGCCAGCAGGACTGGGGCCAACGTCCTGACTTTC.

The rearrangement joins TRBV5-3 to TRBJ2-2; tentatively, D is TRBD2 (5 bases). TRBV5-3 is noted as an ORF with a role that remains uncertain. V lost 6 bases to trimming and J lost 10 bases, with 13 bases between them. The CDR3 is 12 residues long. As DNA, the CDR3 is TGTGCCAGAACCCTAGGCCTAGCGGAGCTGTTTTTT. Translated: CARTLGLAELFF.

This clone was observed once. The J gene is TRBJ1-1, the V gene TRBV30; 7 bases map to TRBD1. This CDR3 is 14 amino acids long. Germline-derived CDR1 and CDR2 are GTSNPN and SVGIG (reference sequence). V gave up 2 bases and J gave up 6 bases; unmatched junction bases: 9. CDR3 sequence reads: CAWSSLGGVPEAFF. The DNA of the CDR3 is TGTGCCTGGAGTTCCCTAGGGGGCGTCCCTGAAGCTTTCTTT.

The rearrangement joins TRBV6-5 to TRBJ2-5; no firm D call. Trimming left V 4 bases short and J 2 bases short, with 11 bases between. CDR1 and CDR2 (germline): MNHEY, SVGAGI. The CDR3 runs to 14 residues. The CDR3 DNA sequence: TGTGCCAGCAGTTGGTCCGAGGAACAAGAGACCCAGTACTTC. As protein: CASSWSEEQETQYF.

V and J are TRBV13 and TRBJ2-7; a possible D gene is TRBD1 (6 bases). The CDR3 sequence is 14 residues long. V was shortened by 3 bases and J by 6 bases, with 15 bases between the two germline ends. Germline CDR1 reads PRHDT; CDR2 reads FYEKMQ (reference sequence). The CDR3 region has the DNA TGTGCCAGCAGCTTTCAACAGGGTTTCGCCGAGCAGTACTTC. Protein product: CASSFQQGFAEQYF.

V is TRBV5-6 and J is TRBJ1-2; possibly TRBD1 for D (5 bases). The CDR3 consists of 14 residues. Germline lookup yields CDR1 SGHDT and CDR2 YYEEEE. The V and J ends lost 0 bases and 5 bases respectively, with 11 bases between them. The CDR3 sequence is CASSLGGGIYGYTF. The CDR3 nucleotides read TGTGCCAGCAGCTTGGGTGGGGGGATTTATGGCTACACCTTC.

The V gene is TRBV9, the J gene TRBJ1-1, with unresolved D. The germline CDR1 and CDR2 sequences are SGDLS and YYNGEE. With 3 bases removed from V and 3 bases from J, the gap between germline ends came to 9 bases. The CDR3 is 13 amino acids. For the CDR3, the DNA is TGTGCCAGCAGCGGAGATGAGGACACTGAAGCTTTCTTT. Amino acids: CASSGDEDTEAFF.

This clone was counted once. The chain is built from TRBV4-1 and TRBJ1-4, with 8 positions matching TRBD1. The V segment lost 0 bases and the J segment 4 bases; nucleotides outside the gene matches: 4. The CDR3 totals 16 residues. Germline CDR1 reads MGHRA; CDR2 reads YSYEKL. DNA of the CDR3: TGCGCCAGCAGCCAAGAGGGGACAGGCATTAATGAAAAACTGTTTTTT. Translated, it gives CASSQEGTGINEKLFF.